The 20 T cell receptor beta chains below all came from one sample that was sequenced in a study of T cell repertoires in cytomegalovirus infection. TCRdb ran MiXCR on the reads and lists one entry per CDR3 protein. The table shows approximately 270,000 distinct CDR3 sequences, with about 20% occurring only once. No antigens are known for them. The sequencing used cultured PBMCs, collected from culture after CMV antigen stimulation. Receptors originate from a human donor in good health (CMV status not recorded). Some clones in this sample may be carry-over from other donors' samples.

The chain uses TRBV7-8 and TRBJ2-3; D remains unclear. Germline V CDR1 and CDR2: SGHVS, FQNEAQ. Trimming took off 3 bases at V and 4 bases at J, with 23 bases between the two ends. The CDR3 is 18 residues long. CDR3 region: CASSLPSIVRVPPDTQYF. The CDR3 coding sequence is TGTGCCAGCAGCTTGCCCTCGATCGTCCGTGTTCCGCCAGATACGCAGTATTTT.

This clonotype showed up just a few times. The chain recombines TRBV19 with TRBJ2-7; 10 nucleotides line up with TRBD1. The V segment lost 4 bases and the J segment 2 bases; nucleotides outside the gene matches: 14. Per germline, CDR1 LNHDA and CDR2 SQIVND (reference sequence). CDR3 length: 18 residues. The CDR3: CASSTWDRGLRPPYEQYF. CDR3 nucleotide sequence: TGTGCCAGTAGTACTTGGGACAGGGGTCTTCGTCCACCCTACGAGCAGTACTTC.

CDR3 in DNA: TGCAGCGTCGGGTCCGGGGGTCGGACCGGGGAGCTGTTTTTT. Its protein is CSVGSGGRTGELFF. The chain combines TRBV29-1 with TRBJ2-2, with a tentative D call TRBD2 (6 bases). Per the germline V gene, CDR1 is SQVTM and CDR2 is ANQGSEA. V lost 6 bases to trimming and J lost 5 bases, with 16 bases between them. This CDR3 has 14 residues.

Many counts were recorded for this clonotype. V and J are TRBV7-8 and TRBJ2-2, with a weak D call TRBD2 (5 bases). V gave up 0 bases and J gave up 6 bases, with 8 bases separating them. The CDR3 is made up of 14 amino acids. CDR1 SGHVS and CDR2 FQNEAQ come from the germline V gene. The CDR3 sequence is CASSLAVGAGELFF. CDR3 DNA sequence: TGTGCCAGCAGCTTAGCAGTCGGGGCCGGGGAGCTGTTTTTT.

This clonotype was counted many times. The CDR3 spells CASSPPGGYEQFF. The CDR3 region has the DNA TGTGCCAGCAGCCCCCCTGGGGGTTATGAGCAGTTCTTC. This chain connects TRBV11-2 to TRBJ2-1; D may match TRBD1 or TRBD2 (5 bases each). Germline values: CDR1 SGHAT, CDR2 FQNNGV. Deletions cut 5 bases from V and 8 bases from J, with 13 bases between. The CDR3 is 13 amino acids.

CDR3 nucleotide sequence: TGTGCCAGGATCCTACAGGGGACAGATACGCAGTATTTT. Protein product: CARILQGTDTQYF. The V call is TRBV6-2 or TRBV6-3, the J call TRBJ2-3; 7 nucleotides align to TRBD1. Trimming removed 9 bases from V and 3 bases from J; junction bases left unmatched: 6. CDR3 length equals 13 residues. Germline V gene sequence: CDR1 MNHEY, CDR2 SVGEGT.

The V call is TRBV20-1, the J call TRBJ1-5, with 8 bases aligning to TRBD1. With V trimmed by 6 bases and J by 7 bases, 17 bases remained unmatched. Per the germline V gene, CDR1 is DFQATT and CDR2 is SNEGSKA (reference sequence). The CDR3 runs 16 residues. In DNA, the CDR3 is TGCAGTGCCAGTCGAGGACAGGGTAGACCGCACCAGCCCCAGCATTTT. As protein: CSASRGQGRPHQPQHF.

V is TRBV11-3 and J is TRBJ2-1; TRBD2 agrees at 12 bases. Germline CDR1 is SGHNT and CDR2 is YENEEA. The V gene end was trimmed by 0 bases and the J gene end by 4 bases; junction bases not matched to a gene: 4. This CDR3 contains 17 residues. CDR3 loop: CASSLEETSGSYNEQFF. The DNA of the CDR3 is TGTGCCAGCAGCTTAGAGGAGACTAGCGGGAGTTACAATGAGCAGTTCTTC.

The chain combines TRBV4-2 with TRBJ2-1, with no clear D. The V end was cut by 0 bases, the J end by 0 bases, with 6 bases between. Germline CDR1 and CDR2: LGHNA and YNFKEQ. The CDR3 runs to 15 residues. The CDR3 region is CASSQEESSYNEQFF. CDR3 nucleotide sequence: TGTGCCAGCAGCCAAGAAGAGAGCTCCTACAATGAGCAGTTCTTC.

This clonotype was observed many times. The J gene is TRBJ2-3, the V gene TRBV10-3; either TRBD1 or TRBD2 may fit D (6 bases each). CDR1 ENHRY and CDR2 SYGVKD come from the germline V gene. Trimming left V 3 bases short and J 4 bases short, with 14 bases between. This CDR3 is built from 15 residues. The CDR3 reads CAISDPGAGADTQYF. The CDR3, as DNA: TGTGCCATCAGTGATCCGGGGGCGGGCGCAGATACGCAGTATTTT.

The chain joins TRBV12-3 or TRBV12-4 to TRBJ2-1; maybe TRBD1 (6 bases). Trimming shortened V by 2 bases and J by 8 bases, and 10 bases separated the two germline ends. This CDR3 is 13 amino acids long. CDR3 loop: CASSLMGAYEQFF. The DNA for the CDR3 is TGTGCCAGCAGTTTAATGGGGGCCTATGAGCAGTTCTTC.

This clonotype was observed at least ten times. The CDR3 loop is CASSLGTYNTEAFF. The CDR3 coding sequence is TGTGCCAGCAGCTTAGGGACATACAACACTGAAGCTTTCTTT. V gene TRBV7-2 combines with J gene TRBJ1-1, with D tentatively TRBD1 (5 bases). The CDR3 is 14 amino acids. Germline loops: CDR1 SGHTA, CDR2 FQGNSA. V lost 1 base and J lost 2, with 8 bases in between.

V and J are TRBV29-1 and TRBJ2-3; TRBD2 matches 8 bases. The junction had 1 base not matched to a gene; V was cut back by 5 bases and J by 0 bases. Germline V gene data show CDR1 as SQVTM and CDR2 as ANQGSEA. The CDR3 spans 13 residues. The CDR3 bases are TGCAGCGTTTTAGCGGGGAGCACAGATACGCAGTATTTT. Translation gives CSVLAGSTDTQYF.

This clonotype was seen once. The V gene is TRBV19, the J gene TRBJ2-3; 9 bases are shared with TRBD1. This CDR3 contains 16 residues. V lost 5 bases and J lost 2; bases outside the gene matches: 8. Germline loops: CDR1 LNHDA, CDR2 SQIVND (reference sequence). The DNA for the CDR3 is TGTGCCAGTAGTGCGGGATACAGGGGGCACACAGATACGCAGTATTTT. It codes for CASSAGYRGHTDTQYF.

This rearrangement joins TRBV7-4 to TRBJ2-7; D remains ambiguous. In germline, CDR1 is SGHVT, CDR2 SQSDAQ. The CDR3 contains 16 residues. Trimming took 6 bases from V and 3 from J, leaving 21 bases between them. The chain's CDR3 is CASSFLGRNSGYEQYF. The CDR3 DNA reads TGTGCCAGCAGTTTTTTGGGCCGGAATTCAGGCTACGAGCAGTACTTC.

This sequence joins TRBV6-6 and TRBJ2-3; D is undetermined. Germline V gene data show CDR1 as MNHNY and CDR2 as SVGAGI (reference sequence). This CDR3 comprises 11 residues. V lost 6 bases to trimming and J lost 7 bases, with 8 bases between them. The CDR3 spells CASRELNTQYF. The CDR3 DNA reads TGTGCCAGCAGGGAACTGAATACGCAGTATTTT.

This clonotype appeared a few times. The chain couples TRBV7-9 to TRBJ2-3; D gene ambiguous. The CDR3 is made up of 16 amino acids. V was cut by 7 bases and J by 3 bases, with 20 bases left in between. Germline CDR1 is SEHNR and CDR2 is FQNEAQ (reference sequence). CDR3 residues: CASTPTRPIGTDTQYF. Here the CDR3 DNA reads TGTGCCAGCACCCCGACGAGGCCCATCGGAACAGATACGCAGTATTTT.

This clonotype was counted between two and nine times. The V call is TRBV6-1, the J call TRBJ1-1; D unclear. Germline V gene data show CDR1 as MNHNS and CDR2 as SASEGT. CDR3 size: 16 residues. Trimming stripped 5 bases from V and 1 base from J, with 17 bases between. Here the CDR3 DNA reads TGTGCCAGCAGTCGTCATAGAGGGTGGAAGAACACTGAAGCTTTCTTT. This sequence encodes CASSRHRGWKNTEAFF.

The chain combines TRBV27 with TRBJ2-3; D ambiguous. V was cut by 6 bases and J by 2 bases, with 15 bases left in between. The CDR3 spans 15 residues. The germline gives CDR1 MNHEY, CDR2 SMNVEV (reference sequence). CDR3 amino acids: CASSSLADPTDTQYF. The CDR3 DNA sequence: TGTGCCAGCAGCTCCCTGGCGGACCCCACAGATACGCAGTATTTT.

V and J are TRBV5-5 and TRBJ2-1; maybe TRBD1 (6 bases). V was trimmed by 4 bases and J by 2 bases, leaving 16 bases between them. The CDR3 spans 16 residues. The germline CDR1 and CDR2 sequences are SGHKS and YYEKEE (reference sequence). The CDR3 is CASSITGLEAYNEQFF. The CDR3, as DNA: TGTGCCAGCAGCATTACAGGGCTGGAGGCCTACAATGAGCAGTTCTTC.